This TCR beta chain appears in the sequencing data of a study of cytomegalovirus exposure and HLA in healthy donors. Sequencing used immunoSEQ multiplex PCR; TCRdb keeps in-frame clones, though not all of them. Among around 94,000 clones listed, 85% to 95% were seen once. CDR1 is SGHNT and CDR2 is YENEEA in the germline V gene. Trimming took 5 bases from V and 7 from J; bases not matched to a gene: 11. The CDR3 is made up of 15 amino acids. This chain joins TRBV11-3 and TRBJ2-1, with 7 bases that match TRBD1. The TCR originated in a woman aged 18-29 years in good health and CMV-seronegative. Sequencing was performed on PBMCs. CDR3 region: CASSVRNRGSNEQFF. The DNA for the CDR3 is TGTGCCAGCAGCGTAAGAAACAGGGGCTCAAATGAGCAGTTCTTC.